This TCR beta chain was captured by sequencing in a study of blood T cell repertoires in COVID-19. V lost 6 bases and J lost 4, with 6 bases in between. The CDR3 has 11 amino acids. Germline lookup yields CDR1 SGHAT and CDR2 FQNNGV. Using immunoSEQ multiplex PCR, the repertoire was profiled, and TCRdb retains in-frame clones only, with some absent. Of about 160,000 clones in the sample, approximately 80% were seen once. The gene calls are TRBV11-2 and TRBJ2-5; D call uncertain. This clonotype originated in a human donor in a cohort sampled during active COVID-19. The sample was peripheral blood. The chain's CDR3 is CASSSVETQYF. CDR3 bases: TGTGCCAGCAGTTCTGTAGAGACCCAGTACTTC.